This is a list of T cell receptor delta chains from one sample in a study of gamma-delta T cells after stem cell transplantation. TCRdb re-analyzed the RT-PCR reads via CATT. This sample yields some 13,000 delta-chain clones, of which about 32% are seen a single time; around 4% belongs to the top ten. The sequenced sample consisted of gamma-delta T cells. Receptor source: a human donor. It is not recorded whose cells these are; they may come from a transplant donor. The CDR3 runs from the conserved cysteine through the conserved F or W. D genes are given only for firm matches.

V gene | D gene | CDR3 protein
TRDV1 | TRDD3 | CALGEHLSIQNWGISDKLIF
TRDV2 | TRDD3 | CACDTVSPSGLRTGDPGADKLIF
TRDV1 | TRDD3 | CALGEPDSSPVLGDTPAFTTYTDKLIF
TRDV3 | TRDD3 | CAFITKYGYWGPTDKLIF
TRDV1 | - | CALGERSYPEPAKLYTDKLIF
TRDV2 | TRDD3 | CACDTEKYWGIRTAQLFF
TRDV2 | TRDD3 | CACDNWGNSWDTRQMFF
TRDV3 | - | CAFPPTDASHTDKLIF
TRDV2 | TRDD3 | CACEYWGTAQLFF
TRDV3 | TRDD3 | CAFPSTGGYALNTDKLIF
TRDV3 | - | CAHHKGAFPGYPAYTDKLIF
TRAV29/DV5 | TRDD3 | CAAGASFLPHWGIRPDDKLIF
TRDV2 | - | CACNTGATDKLIF
TRDV3 | - | CALHSKFLRGYQRSLYTDHLIF
TRDV2 | - | CACDSRGAPSWDTRQMFF
TRDV1 | TRDD3 | CALGATSPGGFFTDKLIF
TRDV3 | TRDD3 | CAFTGGCSWDTRQMFF
TRDV1 | TRDD3 | CALGRFCVYWGIHEPTDKLIF
TRDV2 | TRDD3 | CACNVLGARSWYTRQMFF
TRDV2 | TRDD3 | CACDTGGRYTDKLIF
TRDV1 | TRDD3 | CALSGGYAAGKLIF
TRDV1 | - | CALGELNPATILYDKLIF
TRDV1 | TRDD3 | CALGELPRGDTQRQMFF